This T cell receptor beta chain was sequenced in a study of cytomegalovirus exposure and HLA in healthy donors. General observations from the study: Cytomegalovirus association was assigned to more than 150 TCR beta chains. An Asian-associated ancestry cluster reportedly showed fewer N-insertions than the roughly 670-donor mean in a later analysis. Apart from CMV serostatus, no immune exposure information was available. Later on, a genetic analysis was performed. It linked a missense variant in DCLRE1C with V- and J-gene trimming of TCR beta.

Remarks on this clone: Antigen unknown.

Primers included in the PCR were 60 Vbeta and 13 Jbeta primers. Using immunoSEQ multiplex PCR, the repertoire was profiled, and TCRdb retains in-frame clones only, with some absent. Of about 130,000 clones listed, 65% to 80% were seen once; the top ten hold 3.5% to 5%. Material for sequencing was PBMCs. The clonotype originates from a male donor in good health and CMV-seropositive.

CDR3 sequence: CASSQDGRGGGDTQYF. The DNA of the CDR3 is TGTGCCAGCAGCCAAGACGGGCGGGGGGGCGGAGATACGCAGTATTTT. The gene calls are TRBV4-2 and TRBJ2-3; 9 nucleotides agree with TRBD2. The CDR3 consists of 16 residues. Unmatched junction bases numbered 6, after V lost 0 bases and J lost 5 bases. Germline V lookup: CDR1 LGHNA, CDR2 YNFKEQ.